This entry lists 10 T cell receptor beta chains sequenced from one sample in a study of cytomegalovirus exposure and HLA in healthy donors. Both 60 Vbeta primers and 13 Jbeta primers went into the PCR. Sequenced by immunoSEQ multiplex PCR; TCRdb stores in-frame clones only, minus some. The sample yields about 270,000 clones, about nine tenths seen once. Sequenced sample: PBMCs. The receptors were sampled from a middle-aged man in good health and CMV-seropositive.

The rearrangement joins TRBV19 to TRBJ2-5, with 9 bases fitting TRBD1. The CDR3 is made up of 15 amino acids. Germline V gene data show CDR1 as LNHDA and CDR2 as SQIVND (reference sequence). The J segment lost 1 base and the V segment lost 6 bases, leaving 6 bases of the junction unmatched. The CDR3 nucleotides are TGTGCCAGTAGCCTCATGGACAGGGGCCAAGAGACCCAGTACTTC. This encodes CASSLMDRGQETQYF.

The chain employs TRBV7-2 and TRBJ2-5; D may be TRBD2 (6 bases). The CDR3 contains 16 residues. With 7 bases removed from V and 0 bases from J, the gap between germline ends came to 18 bases. The germline V gene has CDR1 SGHTA and CDR2 FQGNSA. DNA of the CDR3: TGTGCCAGCACCTTTCTAGCGACTTCGTACCAAGAGACCCAGTACTTC. It translates to CASTFLATSYQETQYF.

This clone came up once. The same CDR3 arises from other DNA sequences in this sample as well. This chain uses TRBV9 with TRBJ2-3; 7 bases are a match to TRBD2. Germline CDR1 SGDLS, CDR2 YYNGEE. Germline trimming cut 0 bases from V and 6 bases from J; bases unmatched to any gene: 7. The CDR3 sequence is 15 residues long. DNA for the CDR3: TGTGCCAGCAGCGTAGGGGCGGGAGCATCGGATACGCAGTATTTT. It is translated as CASSVGAGASDTQYF.

The chain has TRBV7-8 and TRBJ2-3; 8 positions agree with TRBD1. This CDR3 comprises 13 residues. Trimming removed 7 bases from V and 4 bases from J; junction bases left unmatched: 4. Looked up from germline, CDR1 is SGHVS and CDR2 is FQNEAQ. CDR3: CASNDRGADTQYF. CDR3 bases: TGTGCCAGCAACGACAGGGGAGCAGATACGCAGTATTTT.

V is TRBV2 and J is TRBJ1-2, with a tentative D call TRBD1 (6 bases). Trimming removed 5 bases at V and 6 bases at J, with 13 bases between. Looked up from germline, CDR1 is SNHLY and CDR2 is FYNNEI. The CDR3 runs 13 residues. The CDR3 loop is CASSPQGPHGYTF. The CDR3 nucleotides are TGTGCCAGCAGTCCCCAGGGGCCTCATGGCTACACCTTC.

The DNA for the CDR3 is TGTGCCAGCAGCGCCGGGGACAGGTTGTCCGGGGAGCTGTTTTTT. The encoded protein is CASSAGDRLSGELFF. The V call is TRBV11-2, the J call TRBJ2-2; 8 nucleotides align to TRBD1. V shed 5 bases and J 6 bases; nucleotides not matched to a gene: 8. Germline assignment: CDR1 SGHAT and CDR2 FQNNGV. The CDR3 sequence is 15 residues long.

The chain has TRBV11-3 and TRBJ2-7, with 10 positions matching TRBD2. V gave up 3 bases and J gave up 11 bases; unmatched junction bases: 19. Germline-derived CDR1 and CDR2 are SGHNT and YENEEA. The CDR3 is 17 residues long. The CDR3 DNA follows: TGTGCCAGCAGCTTTTCCAAACGCCGGGGACAAACTAGCGGGAAGTACTTC. It is translated as CASSFSKRRGQTSGKYF.

The CDR3, as DNA: TGTGCTAGTGGTTTAAACCCAGGACTAGCGAAAGATACGCAGTATTTT. The encoded protein is CASGLNPGLAKDTQYF. This chain connects TRBV12-5 to TRBJ2-3; 9 bases are shared with TRBD2. The germline gives CDR1 LGHNT, CDR2 FRNRAP. V lost 3 bases, J lost 5 bases, and 9 bases stayed unmatched. The CDR3 spans 16 residues.

The chain recombines TRBV6-5 with TRBJ2-1; 7 bases are a match to TRBD1. CDR1 is MNHEY, CDR2 SVGAGI, per germline. The CDR3 spans 15 residues. The V and J ends lost 4 bases and 2 bases, in that order; junction bases with no gene match: 5. The CDR3 nucleotides are TGTGCCAGCAGTTCCCGACAGGGAGCCTACAATGAGCAGTTCTTC. Its translation is CASSSRQGAYNEQFF.

The chain couples TRBV27 to TRBJ1-2; perhaps TRBD1 as D (6 bases). The V and J ends lost 10 bases and 2 bases respectively, with 14 bases between them. The CDR3 is 13 amino acids. CDR1 and CDR2 (germline): MNHEY, SMNVEV (reference sequence). CDR3 in DNA: TGTGCCACCAAGACAGGAAACAACTATGGCTACACCTTC. It translates to CATKTGNNYGYTF.